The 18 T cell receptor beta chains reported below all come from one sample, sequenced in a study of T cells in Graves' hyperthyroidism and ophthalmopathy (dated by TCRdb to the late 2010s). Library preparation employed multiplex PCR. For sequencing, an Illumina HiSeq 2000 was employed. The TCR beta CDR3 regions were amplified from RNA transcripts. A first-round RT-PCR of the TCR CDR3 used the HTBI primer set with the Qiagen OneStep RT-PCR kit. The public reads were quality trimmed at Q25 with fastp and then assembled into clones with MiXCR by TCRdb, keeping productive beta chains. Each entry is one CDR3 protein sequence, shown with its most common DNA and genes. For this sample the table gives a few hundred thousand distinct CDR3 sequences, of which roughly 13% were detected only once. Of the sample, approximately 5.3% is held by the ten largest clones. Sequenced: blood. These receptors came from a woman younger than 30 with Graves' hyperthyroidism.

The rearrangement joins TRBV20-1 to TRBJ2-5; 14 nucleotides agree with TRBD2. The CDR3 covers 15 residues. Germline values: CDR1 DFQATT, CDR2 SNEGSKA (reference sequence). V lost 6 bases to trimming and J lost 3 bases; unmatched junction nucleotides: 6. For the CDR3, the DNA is TGCAGTGCAATCATGGGACTAGCGGGAGAAGAGACCCAGTACTTC. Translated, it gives CSAIMGLAGEETQYF.

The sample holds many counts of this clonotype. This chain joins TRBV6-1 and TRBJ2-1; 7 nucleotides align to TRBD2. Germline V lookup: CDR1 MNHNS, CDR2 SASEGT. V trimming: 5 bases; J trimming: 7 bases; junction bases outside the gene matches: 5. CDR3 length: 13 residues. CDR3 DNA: TGTGCCAGCAGTACGCGGGAGTTTAATGAGCAGTTCTTC. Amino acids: CASSTREFNEQFF.

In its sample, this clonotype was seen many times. As DNA, the CDR3 is TGTGCCAGCAGCGTGGGGACTAGCGGGAGGATCAATGAGCAGTTCTTC. Translation gives CASSVGTSGRINEQFF. The genes are TRBV3-1 and TRBJ2-1; 15 bases align to TRBD2. V lost 5 bases, J lost 6 bases, and 5 bases stayed unmatched. Germline V gene sequence: CDR1 LGHDT, CDR2 YNNKEL (reference sequence). This CDR3 comprises 16 residues.

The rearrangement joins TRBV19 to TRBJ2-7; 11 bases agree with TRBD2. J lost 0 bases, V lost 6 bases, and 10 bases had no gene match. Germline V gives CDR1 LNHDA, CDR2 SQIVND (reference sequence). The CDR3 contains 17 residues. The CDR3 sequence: CASSLRSGTSGSYEQYF. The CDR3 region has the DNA TGTGCCAGTAGCCTCCGGTCCGGGACTAGCGGCTCCTACGAGCAGTACTTC.

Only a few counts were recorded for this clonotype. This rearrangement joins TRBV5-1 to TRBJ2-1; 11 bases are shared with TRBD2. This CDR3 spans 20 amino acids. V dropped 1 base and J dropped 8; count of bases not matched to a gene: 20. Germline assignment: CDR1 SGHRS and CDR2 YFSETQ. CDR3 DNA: TGCGCCAGCAGCTTGACGGGCGGGCCCCGGCTAGCGGGAGGTTTCGATGAGCAGTTCTTC. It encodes CASSLTGGPRLAGGFDEQFF.

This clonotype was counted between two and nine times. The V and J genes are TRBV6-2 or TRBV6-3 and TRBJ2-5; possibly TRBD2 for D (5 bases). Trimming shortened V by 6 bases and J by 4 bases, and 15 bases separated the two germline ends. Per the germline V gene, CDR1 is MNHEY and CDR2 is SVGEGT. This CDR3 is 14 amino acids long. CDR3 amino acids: CASRPPGSGETQYF. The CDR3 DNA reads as TGTGCCAGCAGACCCCCGGGGTCCGGAGAGACCCAGTACTTC.

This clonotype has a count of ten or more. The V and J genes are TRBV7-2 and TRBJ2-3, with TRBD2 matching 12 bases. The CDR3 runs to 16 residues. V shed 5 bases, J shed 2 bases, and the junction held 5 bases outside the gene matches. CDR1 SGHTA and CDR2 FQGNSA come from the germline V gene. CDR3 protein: CASSPGTSGFTDTQYF. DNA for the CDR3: TGTGCCAGCAGCCCAGGGACTAGCGGGTTCACAGATACGCAGTATTTT.

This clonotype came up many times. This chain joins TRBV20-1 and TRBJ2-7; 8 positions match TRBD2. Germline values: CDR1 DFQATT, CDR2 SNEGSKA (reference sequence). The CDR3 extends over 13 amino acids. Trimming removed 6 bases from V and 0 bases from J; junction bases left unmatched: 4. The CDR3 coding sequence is TGCAGTGCGCGAGGGACTAGCTCCTACGAGCAGTACTTC. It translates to CSARGTSSYEQYF.

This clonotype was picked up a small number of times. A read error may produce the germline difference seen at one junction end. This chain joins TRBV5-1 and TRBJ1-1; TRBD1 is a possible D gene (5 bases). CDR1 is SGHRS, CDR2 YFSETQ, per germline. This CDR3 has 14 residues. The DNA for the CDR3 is TGCGCCAGCACCCTATCCGCAGGGAACGCTGAAGCTTTCTTT. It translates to CASTLSAGNAEAFF.

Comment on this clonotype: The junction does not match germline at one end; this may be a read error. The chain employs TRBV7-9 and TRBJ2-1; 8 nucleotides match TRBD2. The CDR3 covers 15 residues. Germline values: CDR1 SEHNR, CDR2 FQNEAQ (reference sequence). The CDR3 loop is CASSLEAGVYNEQFF. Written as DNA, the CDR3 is TGTGCTAGCAGCTTAGAAGCGGGAGTTTACAATGAGCAGTTCTTC.

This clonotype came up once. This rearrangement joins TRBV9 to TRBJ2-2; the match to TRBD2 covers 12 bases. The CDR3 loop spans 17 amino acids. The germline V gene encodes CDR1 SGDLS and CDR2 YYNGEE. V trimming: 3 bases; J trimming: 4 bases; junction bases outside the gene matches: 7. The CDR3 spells CASSASSGRASTGELFF. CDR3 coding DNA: TGTGCCAGCAGCGCCTCTAGCGGGAGGGCCTCCACCGGGGAGCTGTTTTTT.

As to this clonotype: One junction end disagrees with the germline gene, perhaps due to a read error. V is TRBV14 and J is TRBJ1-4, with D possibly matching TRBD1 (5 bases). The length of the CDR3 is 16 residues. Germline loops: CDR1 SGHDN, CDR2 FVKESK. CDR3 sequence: CVSSQAAGAANEKLFF. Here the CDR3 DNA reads TGTGTCAGCAGCCAAGCTGCCGGGGCAGCTAATGAAAAACTGTTTTTT.

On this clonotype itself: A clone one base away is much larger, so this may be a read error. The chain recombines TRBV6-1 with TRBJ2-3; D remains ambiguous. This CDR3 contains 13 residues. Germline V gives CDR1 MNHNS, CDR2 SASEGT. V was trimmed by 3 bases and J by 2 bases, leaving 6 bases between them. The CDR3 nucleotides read TGTGCCAGCAGTGACTCGACCACAGATACGCAGTATTTT. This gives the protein CASSDSTTDTQYF.

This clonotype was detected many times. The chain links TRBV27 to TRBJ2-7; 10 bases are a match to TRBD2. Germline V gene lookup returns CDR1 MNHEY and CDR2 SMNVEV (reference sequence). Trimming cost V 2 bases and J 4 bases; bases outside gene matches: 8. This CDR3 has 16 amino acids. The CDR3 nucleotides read TGTGCCAGCAGTTTAAGAGGGCTAGCGGGAGATTACGAGCAGTACTTC. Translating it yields CASSLRGLAGDYEQYF.

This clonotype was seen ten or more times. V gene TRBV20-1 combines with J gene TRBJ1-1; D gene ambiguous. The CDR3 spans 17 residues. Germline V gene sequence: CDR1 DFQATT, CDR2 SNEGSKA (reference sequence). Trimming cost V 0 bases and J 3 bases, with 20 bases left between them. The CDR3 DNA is TGCAGTGCTAGAGATATCTCCGCGGGAGGAGGGTACACTGAAGCTTTCTTT. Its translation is CSARDISAGGGYTEAFF.

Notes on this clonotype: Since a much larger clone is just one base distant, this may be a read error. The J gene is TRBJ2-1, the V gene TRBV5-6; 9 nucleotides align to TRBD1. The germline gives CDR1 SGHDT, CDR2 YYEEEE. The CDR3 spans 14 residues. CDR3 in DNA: TGTGCCAGCAGCCCGACAGGGGGGTACAATGAGCAGTCCTTC. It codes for CASSPTGGYNEQSF.

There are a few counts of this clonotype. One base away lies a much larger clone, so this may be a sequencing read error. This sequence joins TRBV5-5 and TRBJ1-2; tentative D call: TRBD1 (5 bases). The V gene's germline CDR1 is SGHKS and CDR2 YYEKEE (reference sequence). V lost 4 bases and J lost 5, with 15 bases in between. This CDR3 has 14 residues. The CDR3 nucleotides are TGTGCCAGCAGCCCGGCCAGGGCCAAATATGGCTACACCTTC. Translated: CASSPARAKYGYTF.

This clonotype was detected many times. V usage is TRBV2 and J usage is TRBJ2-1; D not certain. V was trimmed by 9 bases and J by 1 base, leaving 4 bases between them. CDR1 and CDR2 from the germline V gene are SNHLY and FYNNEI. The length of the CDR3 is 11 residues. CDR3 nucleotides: TGTGCCAGTCTGTCCTACAATGAGCAGTTCTTC. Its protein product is CASLSYNEQFF.